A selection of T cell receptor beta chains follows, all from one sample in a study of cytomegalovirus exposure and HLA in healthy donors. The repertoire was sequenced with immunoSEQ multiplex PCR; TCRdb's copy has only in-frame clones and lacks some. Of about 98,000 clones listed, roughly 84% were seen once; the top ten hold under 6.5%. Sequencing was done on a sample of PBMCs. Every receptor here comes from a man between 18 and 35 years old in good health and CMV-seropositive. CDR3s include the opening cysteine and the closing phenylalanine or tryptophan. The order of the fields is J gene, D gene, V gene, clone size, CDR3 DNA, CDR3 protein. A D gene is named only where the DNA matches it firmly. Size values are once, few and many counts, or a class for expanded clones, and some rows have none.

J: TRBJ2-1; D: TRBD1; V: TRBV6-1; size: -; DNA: TGTGCCAGCAGTGACCCGGACAGGGGAGGTGAGCAGTTCTTC; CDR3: CASSDPDRGGEQFF
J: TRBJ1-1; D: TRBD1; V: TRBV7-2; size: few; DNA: TGTGCCAGCAGCCGAGGCGGGACAGGGATGAACACTGAAGCTTTCTTT; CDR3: CASSRGGTGMNTEAFF
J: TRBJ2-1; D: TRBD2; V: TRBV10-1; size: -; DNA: TGCGCCAGCAGTGATTTGGGACTAGGATCATTCGCGCAGTTCTTC; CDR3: CASSDLGLGSFAQFF
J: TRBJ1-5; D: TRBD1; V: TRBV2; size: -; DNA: TGTGCCAGCACCAAATGGACAGGGGAGGATCAGCCCCAGCATTTT; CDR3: CASTKWTGEDQPQHF
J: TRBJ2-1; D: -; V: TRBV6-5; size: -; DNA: TGTGCCAGCAGTTATGGGGACACCGGAGAGCAGTTCTTC; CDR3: CASSYGDTGEQFF
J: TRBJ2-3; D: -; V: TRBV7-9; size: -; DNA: TGTGCCGGGCGGGGTCTCACAGATACGCAGTATTTT; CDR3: CAGRGLTDTQYF
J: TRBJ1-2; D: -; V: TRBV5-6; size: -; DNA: TGTGCCAGCAGCCGGGACACGAACTATGGCTACACCTTC; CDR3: CASSRDTNYGYTF
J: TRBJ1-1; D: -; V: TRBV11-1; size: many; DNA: TGTGCCAGCAGGAACAGTCTTGGAAACACTGAAGCTTTCTTT; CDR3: CASRNSLGNTEAFF
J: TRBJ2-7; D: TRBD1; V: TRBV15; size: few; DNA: TGTGCCACCAGCAGGCTGGACAGGGTAAACGAGCAGTACTTC; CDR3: CATSRLDRVNEQYF
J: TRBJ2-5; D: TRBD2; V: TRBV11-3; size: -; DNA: TGTGCCAGCAGCTTAGGTTCTAGCGGGGGCGAGGAGACCCAGTACTTC; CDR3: CASSLGSSGGEETQYF
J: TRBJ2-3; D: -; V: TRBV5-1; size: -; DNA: TGCGCCAGCAGCGAGAAGGGGACAGATACGCAGTATTTT; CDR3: CASSEKGTDTQYF
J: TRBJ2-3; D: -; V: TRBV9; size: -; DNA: TGTGCCAGCAGCGCCGTGGACTATTACACAGATACGCAGTATTTT; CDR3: CASSAVDYYTDTQYF
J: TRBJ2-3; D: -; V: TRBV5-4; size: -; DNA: TGTGCCAGCAGCGGAGGGGGGGGCACAGATACGCAGTATTTT; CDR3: CASSGGGGTDTQYF
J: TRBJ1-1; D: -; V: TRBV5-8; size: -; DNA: TGTGCCAGCAGTCCGCCGGCTGAAGCTTTCTTT; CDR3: CASSPPAEAFF
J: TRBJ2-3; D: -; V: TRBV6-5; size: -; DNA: TGTGCCAGCAGTTACTCTAAAATAGAGGCGGATACGCAGTATTTT; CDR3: CASSYSKIEADTQYF
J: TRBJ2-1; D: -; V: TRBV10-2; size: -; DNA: TGCGCCAGCAGTGAACGGGGGTGGTCCTACAATGAGCAGTTCTTC; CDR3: CASSERGWSYNEQFF
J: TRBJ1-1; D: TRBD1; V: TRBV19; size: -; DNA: TGTGCCAGTAGGACAGGGTTCACTGAAGCTTTCTTT; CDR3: CASRTGFTEAFF
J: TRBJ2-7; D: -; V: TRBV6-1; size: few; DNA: TGTGCCAGCAGTGAAGGTGCGACTAGGTCCTACGAGCAGTACTTC; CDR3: CASSEGATRSYEQYF
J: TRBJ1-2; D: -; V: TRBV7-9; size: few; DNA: TGTGCCAGCAGCTTACCACAGAACACCTATGGCTACACCTTC; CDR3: CASSLPQNTYGYTF
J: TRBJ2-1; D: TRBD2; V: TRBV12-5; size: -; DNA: TGTGCTAGTGGTTTGACCATAGCGGGAGGCTATTACAATGAGCAGTTCTTC; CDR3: CASGLTIAGGYYNEQFF
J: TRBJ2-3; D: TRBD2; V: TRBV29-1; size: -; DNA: TGCAGCGTTGAAGGGGCGGGAGAATCGACAGATACGCAGTATTTT; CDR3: CSVEGAGESTDTQYF
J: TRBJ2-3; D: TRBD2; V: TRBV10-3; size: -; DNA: TGTGCCATTGGGACTAGCGGGGGGCCCACAGATACGCAGTATTTT; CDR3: CAIGTSGGPTDTQYF
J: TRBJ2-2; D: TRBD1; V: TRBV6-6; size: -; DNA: TGTGCCAGCAGTTACGGGACAGCGAACACCGGGGAGCTGTTTTTT; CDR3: CASSYGTANTGELFF
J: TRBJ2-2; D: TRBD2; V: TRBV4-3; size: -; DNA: TGCGCCAGCAGCCAAGATCTGGGGGGGACCGGGGAGCTGTTTTTT; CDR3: CASSQDLGGTGELFF
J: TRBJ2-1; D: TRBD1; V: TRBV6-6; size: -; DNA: TGTGCCAGCAGGTTCGCGACCGGGACAGTTGCTGAGCAGTTCTTC; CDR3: CASRFATGTVAEQFF
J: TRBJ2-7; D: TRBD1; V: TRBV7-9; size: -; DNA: TGTGCCAGCAGCCCCGGGACAGGGGGGGACGAGCAGTACTTC; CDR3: CASSPGTGGDEQYF
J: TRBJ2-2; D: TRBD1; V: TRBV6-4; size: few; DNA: TGTGCCAGCAGTGATACAGGGGCCACCGGGGAGCTGTTTTTT; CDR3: CASSDTGATGELFF
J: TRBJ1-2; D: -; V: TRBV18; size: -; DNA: TGTGCCAGCTCCCCAGGAGGGGTAAACTATGGCTACACCTTC; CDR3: CASSPGGVNYGYTF
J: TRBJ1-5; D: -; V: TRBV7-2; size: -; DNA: TGTGCCAGCAGCCGAGACTATCAGCCCCAGCATTTT; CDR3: CASSRDYQPQHF